This entry describes one TCR beta chain. Its antigen is unknown. MiXCR was run by TCRdb on the RT-PCR reads, yielding one entry per CDR3 protein. This table holds more than 700,000 distinct CDR3 sequences, 21% found once. The data stem from a study of response to subunit inactivated influenza vaccine. The study's findings and limits: That few new T cells are recruited by each seasonal influenza vaccination was the authors' suggestion.

The CDR3 has 14 amino acids. This receptor was taken from a man in his fifties or sixties who received an inactivated influenza vaccine. Sample: PBMCs from blood, taken roughly 5 days after vaccination. This rearrangement joins TRBV21-1 to TRBJ2-7. TRBV21-1 is described as a pseudogene. CDR3 nucleotides: TGTGCCAGCAGCCCCGACCTGATCTCCTACGAGCAGTACTTC. It translates to CASSPDLISYEQYF.